This T cell receptor (beta chain) originates from a study of early T cells in non-severe SARS-CoV-2 infection. On the study more broadly: RNA in bulk from unsorted whole blood was sequenced, and chains were unpaired.

Germline assignment: CDR1 MNHEY and CDR2 SVGAGI. This CDR3 comprises 14 residues. J lost 5 bases, V lost 5 bases, and 6 bases had no gene match. TCRdb recomputed calls from the 5' RACE reads with MiXCR, one row per CDR3 protein. Among 95,000 to 110,000 distinct CDR3 sequences listed, over 8.5% were seen once. The sample was whole blood. The chain recombines TRBV6-5 with TRBJ1-2; 9 positions match TRBD1. This TCR was sampled from an adult who was a healthcare worker with PCR-confirmed SARS-CoV-2 infection or an uninfected control (not recorded which). The CDR3 protein is CASSHRGRGYGYTF. DNA for the CDR3: TGTGCCAGCAGTCACAGGGGGCGGGGGTATGGCTACACCTTC.